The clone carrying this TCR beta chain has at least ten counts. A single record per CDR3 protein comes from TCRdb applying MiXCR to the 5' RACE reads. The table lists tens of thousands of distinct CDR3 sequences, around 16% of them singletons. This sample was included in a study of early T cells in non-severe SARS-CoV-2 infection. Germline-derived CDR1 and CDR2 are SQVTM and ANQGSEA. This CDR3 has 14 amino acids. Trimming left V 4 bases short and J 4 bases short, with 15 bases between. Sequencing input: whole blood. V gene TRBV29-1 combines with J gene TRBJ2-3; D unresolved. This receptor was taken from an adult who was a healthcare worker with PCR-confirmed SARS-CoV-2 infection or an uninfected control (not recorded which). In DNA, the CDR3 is TGCAGCGTTGCTGAGTCTCCAGGCGCAGATACGCAGTATTTT. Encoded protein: CSVAESPGADTQYF.